This T cell receptor beta chain was recovered during a study of T cell responses to AZD1222 COVID-19 vaccine. Study at large: Whether given at about 4 or about 12 weeks, second doses were pooled.

This table comes from immunoSEQ multiplex PCR, and its TCRdb copy is limited to in-frame clones, with some not included. The sample shows 150,000 to 200,000 clones, more than 80% of them seen only once. General study points: The study identified only 6 or 7 AZD1222 recipients as seropositive at baseline. After two AZD1222 doses, spike-specific TCR breadth and depth rose versus day 0. Most donors were white British and more were female, and clonal diversity was possibly underestimated.

About this clone itself: Its specificity is not known.

The source of this sequence is an adult in good health. Sequencing used peripheral blood, obtained on day 0 of AZD1222 vaccination.

CDR3 DNA sequence: TGTGCCACCAGCAGAGATCCCGGGGCTTCAAATCAGCCCCAGCATTTT. This sequence encodes CATSRDPGASNQPQHF. V and J are TRBV15 and TRBJ1-5; TRBD1 is a possible D gene (5 bases). The CDR3 has 16 amino acids. Germline CDR1 LNHNV, CDR2 YYDKDF (reference sequence). V was trimmed by 0 bases and J by 4 bases, leaving 13 bases between them.